This T cell receptor (beta chain) was sequenced for a study of T-cell memory formation after mild COVID-19. Study in general: TCR clusters were mostly donor specific. Study-wide points: Contracting clones localized mainly to CM and EM when CD4+ and mainly to EMRA when CD8+. CD4/CD8 balance held among clones contracting day 15 to 85, and later expanders leaned CD4+.

From 5'RACE with constant-segment primers came TCR alpha and TCR beta cDNA libraries that carried sample barcodes and UMIs. TCRdb recomputed calls from the 5' RACE reads with MiXCR, one row per CDR3 protein. The sample shows 130,000 to 150,000 distinct CDR3 sequences, roughly a fifth of them seen only once. Comment on this clonotype: Its antigen is currently unknown.

This TCR came from an adult woman who had mild COVID-19 (a few samples of this study predate the infection). Cell type and time point are not known. The sample taken for sequencing was PBMCs or a T cell subset sorted from them (not recorded which).

CDR3 in amino acids: CATSEPTPTGELFF. CDR3 DNA: TGTGCCACCAGTGAACCGACCCCGACTGGGGAGCTGTTTTTT. The V and J genes are TRBV24-1 and TRBJ2-2; D not resolved. The CDR3 extends over 14 amino acids. Germline V gene data show CDR1 as KGHDR and CDR2 as SFDVKD. With 4 bases removed from V and 8 bases from J, the gap between germline ends came to 13 bases.